Each of the 10 T cell receptor beta chains below was sequenced from the same sample in a study of blood T cell repertoires in COVID-19. Method: immunoSEQ multiplex PCR; TCRdb's copy keeps in-frame clones and lacks some. The data hold about 170,000 clones, with 70% to 85% observed a single time. Sequenced material: PBMCs or T cells enriched from blood (not recorded which). These receptors all stem from a woman aged 70-85 years in a cohort exposed to, infected with or recovered from COVID-19 (not recorded which).

This clone was detected a few times. The V and J genes are TRBV18 and TRBJ2-1; perhaps TRBD1 as D (7 bases). The CDR3 runs 15 residues. V was trimmed by 3 bases and J by 9 bases, leaving 18 bases between them. From germline, CDR1 is KGHSH and CDR2 LQKENI. The CDR3 DNA is TGTGCCAGCTCACCCCGGCAGGGGGGCGGGATTGAGCAGTTCTTC. This sequence encodes CASSPRQGGGIEQFF.

The gene calls are TRBV7-8 and TRBJ2-3, with D possibly TRBD2 on 6 matching bases. This CDR3 comprises 18 residues. V was clipped by 3 bases and J by 4 bases, with 23 bases between them. The germline gives CDR1 SGHVS, CDR2 FQNEAQ. CDR3 sequence: CASSFLLIAVPMADTQYF. As DNA, the CDR3 is TGTGCCAGCAGCTTCCTTCTTATAGCGGTCCCAATGGCAGATACGCAGTATTTT. The variable domain in full, completed from reference TRBV7-8 and TRBJ2-3, reads GAGVSQSPRYKVAKRGQDVALRCDPISGHVSLFWYQQALGQGPEFLTYFQNEAQLDKSGLPSDRFFAERPEGSVSTLKIQRTQQEDSAVYLCASSFLLIAVPMADTQYFGPGTRLTVL.

This clone came up a few times. This chain connects TRBV3-1 (or the pseudogene TRBV3-2) to TRBJ2-3, with 12 bases identical to TRBD2. Germline loops: CDR1 LGHDT, CDR2 YNNKEL (reference sequence). Trimming at V came to 4 bases and at J to 1 base, leaving 18 bases not matched to a gene. The CDR3 contains 21 residues. The CDR3 bases are TGTGCCAGCAGCCTTGGACAGAGAGGACTAGCGGGATTAGTGGGCACAGATACGCAGTATTTT. Amino acids: CASSLGQRGLAGLVGTDTQYF.

A single count supports this clone. This chain uses TRBV27 with TRBJ2-7; D might be TRBD1 (6 bases). This CDR3 contains 15 residues. V lost 4 bases and J 3 bases, leaving 16 bases between the germline ends. Germline CDR1 and CDR2: MNHEY and SMNVEV (reference sequence). The CDR3 is CASSWGLGRGYEQYF. The CDR3 region has the DNA TGTGCCAGCAGTTGGGGGTTAGGCAGGGGCTACGAGCAGTACTTC.

In DNA form, the CDR3 reads TGTGCCAGCTCACTCGGGACAGCGAACACTGAAGCTTTCTTT. This translates into CASSLGTANTEAFF. This chain joins TRBV18 and TRBJ1-1, with 7 positions matching TRBD1. V lost 4 bases to trimming and J lost 1 base; unmatched junction nucleotides: 3. The CDR3 has 14 residues. Germline CDR1 reads KGHSH; CDR2 reads LQKENI.

The chain links TRBV28 to TRBJ1-5, with TRBD1 matching over 10 bases. The germline CDR1 and CDR2 sequences are MDHEN and SYDVKM. Trimming at V came to 6 bases and at J to 4 bases, leaving 9 bases not matched to a gene. The CDR3 spans 16 residues. CDR3 sequence reads: CASRAPGQGKNQPQHF. The DNA for the CDR3 is TGTGCCAGCAGAGCCCCGGGACAGGGGAAAAATCAGCCCCAGCATTTT.

This clone came up once. This rearrangement joins TRBV24-1 to TRBJ2-5; 13 nucleotides line up with TRBD2. Trimming removed 4 bases from V and 4 bases from J; junction bases left unmatched: 8. Germline V gene lookup returns CDR1 KGHDR and CDR2 SFDVKD. CDR3 length: 17 residues. CDR3 bases: TGTGCCACCAGTGAGGGACTAGCGGGAATTTTATCAGAGACCCAGTACTTC. Its translation: CATSEGLAGILSETQYF.

The gene calls are TRBV13 and TRBJ2-3; perhaps TRBD2 as D (5 bases). The V gene lost 2 bases and the J gene lost 1 base, with 10 bases spanning the gap. Per germline, CDR1 PRHDT and CDR2 FYEKMQ (reference sequence). The CDR3 length is 15 residues. CDR3 amino acids: CASSLLISGTDTQYF. CDR3 DNA: TGTGCCAGCAGCTTATTGATTAGCGGCACAGATACGCAGTATTTT.

The CDR3 coding sequence is TGTGCCACCAGGGAGGCTGCAATGGCCGAGCAGTACTTC. Protein product: CATREAAMAEQYF. J is TRBJ2-7 and V is TRBV28; a possible D gene is TRBD2 (6 bases). This CDR3 contains 13 residues. Germline lookup yields CDR1 MDHEN and CDR2 SYDVKM. The V end was cut by 10 bases, the J end by 6 bases, with 19 bases between.

The rearrangement links TRBV30 to TRBJ1-6; 7 bases are a match to TRBD1. The ends lost 3 bases at V and 2 bases at J; junction bases unmatched: 10. Germline-derived CDR1 and CDR2 are GTSNPN and SVGIG (reference sequence). The CDR3 consists of 17 residues. CDR3 bases: TGTGCCTGGAGAGGAGGCCGCCAGGGGGCCTATAATTCACCCCTCCACTTT. Protein: CAWRGGRQGAYNSPLHF.